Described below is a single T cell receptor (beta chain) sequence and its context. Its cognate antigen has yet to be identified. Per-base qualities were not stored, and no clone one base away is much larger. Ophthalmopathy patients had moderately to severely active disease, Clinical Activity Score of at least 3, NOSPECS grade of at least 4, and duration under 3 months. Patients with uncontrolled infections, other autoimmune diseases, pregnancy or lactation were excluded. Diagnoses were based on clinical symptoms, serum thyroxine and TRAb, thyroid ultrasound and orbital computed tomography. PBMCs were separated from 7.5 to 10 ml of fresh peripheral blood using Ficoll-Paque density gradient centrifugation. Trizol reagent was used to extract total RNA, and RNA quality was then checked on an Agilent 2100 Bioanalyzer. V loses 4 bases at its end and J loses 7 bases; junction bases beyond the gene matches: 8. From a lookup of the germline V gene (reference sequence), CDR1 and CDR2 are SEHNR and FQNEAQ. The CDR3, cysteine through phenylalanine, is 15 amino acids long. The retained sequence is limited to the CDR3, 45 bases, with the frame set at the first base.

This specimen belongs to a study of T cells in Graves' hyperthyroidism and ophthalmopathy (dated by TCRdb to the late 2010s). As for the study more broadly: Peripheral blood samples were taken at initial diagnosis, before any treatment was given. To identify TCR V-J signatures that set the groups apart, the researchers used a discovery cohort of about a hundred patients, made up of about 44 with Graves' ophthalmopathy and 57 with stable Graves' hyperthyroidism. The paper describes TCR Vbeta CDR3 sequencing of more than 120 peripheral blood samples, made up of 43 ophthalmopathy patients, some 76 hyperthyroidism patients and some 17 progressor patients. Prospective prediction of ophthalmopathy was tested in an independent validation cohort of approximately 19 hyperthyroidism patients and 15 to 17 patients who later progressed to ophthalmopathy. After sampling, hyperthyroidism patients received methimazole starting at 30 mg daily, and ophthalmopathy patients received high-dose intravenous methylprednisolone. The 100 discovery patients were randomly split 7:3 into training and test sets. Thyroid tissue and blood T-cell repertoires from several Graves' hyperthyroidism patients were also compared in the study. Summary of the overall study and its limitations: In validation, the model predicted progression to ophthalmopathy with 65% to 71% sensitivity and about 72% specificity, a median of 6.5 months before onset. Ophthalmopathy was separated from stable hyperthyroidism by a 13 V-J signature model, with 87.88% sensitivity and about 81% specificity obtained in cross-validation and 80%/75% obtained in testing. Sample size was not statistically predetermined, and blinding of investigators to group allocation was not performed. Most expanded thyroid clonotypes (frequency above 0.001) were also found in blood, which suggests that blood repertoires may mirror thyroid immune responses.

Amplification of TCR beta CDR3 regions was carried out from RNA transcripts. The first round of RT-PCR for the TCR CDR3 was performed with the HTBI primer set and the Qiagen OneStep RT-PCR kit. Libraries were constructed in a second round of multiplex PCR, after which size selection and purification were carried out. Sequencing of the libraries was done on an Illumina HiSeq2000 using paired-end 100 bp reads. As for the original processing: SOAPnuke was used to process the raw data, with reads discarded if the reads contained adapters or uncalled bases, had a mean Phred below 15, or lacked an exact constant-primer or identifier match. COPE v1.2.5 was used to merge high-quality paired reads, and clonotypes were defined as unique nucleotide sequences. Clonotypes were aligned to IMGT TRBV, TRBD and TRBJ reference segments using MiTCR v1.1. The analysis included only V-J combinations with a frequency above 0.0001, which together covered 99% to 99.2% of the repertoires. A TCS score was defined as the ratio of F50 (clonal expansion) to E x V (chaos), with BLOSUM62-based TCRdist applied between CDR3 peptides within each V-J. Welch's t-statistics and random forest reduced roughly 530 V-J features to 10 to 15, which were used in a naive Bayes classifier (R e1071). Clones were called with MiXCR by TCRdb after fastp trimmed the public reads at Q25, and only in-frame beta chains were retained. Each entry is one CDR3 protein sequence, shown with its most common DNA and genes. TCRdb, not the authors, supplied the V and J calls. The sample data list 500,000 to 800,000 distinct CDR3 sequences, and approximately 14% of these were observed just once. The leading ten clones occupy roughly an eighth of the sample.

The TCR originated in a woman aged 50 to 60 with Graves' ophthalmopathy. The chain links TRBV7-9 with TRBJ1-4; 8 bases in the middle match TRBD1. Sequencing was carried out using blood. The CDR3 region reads CASSSSGQGAEKLFF. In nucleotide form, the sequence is TGTGCCAGCAGCTCGAGCGGACAGGGAGCTGAAAAACTGTTTTTT.